This T cell receptor (beta chain) derives from a study of OX40 agonist ivuxolimab in advanced cancers. Study-level background: Across the patients, intravenous ivuxolimab was delivered every 2 weeks at 0.01 to 10 mg/kg. Study findings and constraints: CD4+ T cells averaged fewer expanded clones than CD8+ T cells.

V lost 6 bases and J 0 bases, leaving 6 bases between the germline ends. The germline gives CDR1 MNHEY, CDR2 SMNVEV (reference sequence). This CDR3 has 12 amino acids. Profiled with immunoSEQ multiplex PCR; TCRdb holds only in-frame clones, not every one. The sample lists about 64,000 clones, less than 95% occurring once. With regard to this clone: Its antigen is unknown.

The source is an adult with an advanced solid tumor such as melanoma, head and neck, liver or kidney cancer. The gene calls are TRBV27 and TRBJ2-7; D gene unclear. Material: CD4+ or CD8+ T cells sorted from blood, obtained in a trial of the OX40 agonist ivuxolimab. CDR3 sequence (DNA): TGTGCCAGCAGAGGAAACTCCTACGAGCAGTACTTC. Its translation: CASRGNSYEQYF.